Detailed here is one T cell receptor beta chain. The antigen is undetermined. CD4+ T cells from unexposed donors were obtained before the COVID-19 pandemic (2011-2018). Isolation of CD4+ T cells took place after approximately eleven days in culture. The data stem from a study of CD4 T cells in relation to SARS-CoV-2 and coronaviruses. Whole-study results and caveats: Crossreactivity was assessed only for spike protein, not other viral proteins.

The method was immunoSEQ multiplex PCR; TCRdb's version includes in-frame clones alone and lacks a portion of them. The sample has some 14,000 clones, 65% to 85% seen once. Germline V gene lookup returns CDR1 LGHDT and CDR2 YNNKEL (reference sequence). Trimming removed 4 bases at V and 4 bases at J, with 14 bases between. The length of the CDR3 is 15 residues. The receptor's source is a human donor in good health. The genes are TRBV3-1 (or the pseudogene TRBV3-2) and TRBJ1-5, with D perhaps TRBD1 (5 bases). The sequenced sample consisted of CD4+ T cells from PBMCs, cultured in vitro. The CDR3 loop is CASSLRGGGNQPQHF. The DNA for the CDR3 is TGTGCCAGCAGCCTGAGGGGTGGAGGGAATCAGCCCCAGCATTTT.